What follows are 14 T cell receptor beta chains derived from one specimen sequenced in a study of identical twins (dated by TCRdb to about 2016). The library was generated by 5' RACE. The data were produced on an Illumina HiSeq 2000. TCRdb trimmed public reads at Q25 via fastp, called clones via MiXCR and kept in-frame beta chains. One record per CDR3 amino acid sequence lists the most common genes and DNA. The sample table contains a few hundred thousand distinct CDR3 sequences; only one count was recorded for less than 20% of them. The ten most abundant clones make up 12% of the sample. The sequenced material came from naive T cells sorted from blood. Read against the paper, the sample's cell subset or site label means: cells isolated with a human naive T-cell isolation kit. Every receptor here comes from a man over 45 in good health.

V is TRBV20-1 and J is TRBJ2-6; 8 positions agree with TRBD1. The length of the CDR3 is 16 residues. Germline lookup yields CDR1 DFQATT and CDR2 SNEGSKA (reference sequence). Losses at the gene ends were 6 bases for V and 0 bases for J; bases not matched to a gene: 7. In DNA form, the CDR3 reads TGCAGTGCCCCGGGGGACAGGAGCTCTGGGGCCAACGTCCTGACTTTC. Its protein is CSAPGDRSSGANVLTF.

At least ten counts were recorded for this clonotype. This chain joins TRBV5-1 and TRBJ2-3; TRBD1 matches 9 bases. V was pared by 4 bases and J by 1 base, with 7 bases of the junction left unmatched. Germline V gene sequence: CDR1 SGHRS, CDR2 YFSETQ. There are 16 residues in the CDR3. CDR3 in amino acids: CASSAGRDRGTDTQYF. The CDR3 coding sequence is TGCGCCAGCAGCGCTGGCCGGGACAGGGGCACAGATACGCAGTATTTT.

The V and J genes are TRBV7-8 and TRBJ2-5; D unresolved. This CDR3 has 11 residues. The V and J ends lost 2 bases and 9 bases respectively, with 7 bases between them. Germline CDR1 reads SGHVS; CDR2 reads FQNEAQ. The CDR3 reads CASSLHLAQYF. In DNA form, the CDR3 reads TGTGCCAGCAGCTTACACCTGGCCCAGTACTTC.

V usage is TRBV5-1 and J usage is TRBJ2-1; TRBD2 aligns across 9 bases. V gave up 4 bases and J gave up 6 bases; unmatched junction bases: 8. Germline assignment: CDR1 SGHRS and CDR2 YFSETQ. CDR3 length: 15 residues. This CDR3 reads CASSHSGGKGNEQFF. The CDR3, as DNA: TGCGCCAGCAGCCATAGCGGGGGCAAGGGCAATGAGCAGTTCTTC.

This clonotype has only a few counts. The V gene is TRBV6-2 or TRBV6-3, the J gene TRBJ1-1; 7 nucleotides line up with TRBD1. The germline CDR1 and CDR2 sequences are MNHEY and SVGEGT. CDR3 length: 15 residues. J gave up 6 bases and V 0 bases, and 7 bases lay outside the gene matches. CDR3 amino acids: CASSYSPGQAAEAFF. The CDR3 DNA reads TGTGCCAGCAGTTACTCGCCCGGACAGGCGGCTGAAGCTTTCTTT.

The chain's CDR3 is CASSLEGRGRYEQYF. The DNA for the CDR3 is TGTGCCAGCAGCTTAGAGGGCAGGGGGCGCTACGAGCAGTACTTC. The rearrangement uses TRBV13 and TRBJ2-7, with 8 positions matching TRBD1. Germline-derived CDR1 and CDR2 are PRHDT and FYEKMQ (reference sequence). V gave up 1 base and J gave up 3 bases; unmatched junction bases: 5. The CDR3 has 15 residues.

The chain uses TRBV20-1 and TRBJ1-1; D is possibly TRBD1 (5 bases). The V end lost 6 bases, the J end lost 6 bases, and 26 bases lay between the germline ends. Germline lookup yields CDR1 DFQATT and CDR2 SNEGSKA (reference sequence). The CDR3 consists of 16 residues. The CDR3 loop is CSAPKIFGGLLAEAFF. The CDR3 coding sequence is TGCAGTGCACCCAAAATCTTCGGGGGATTGTTGGCTGAAGCTTTCTTT.

V and J are TRBV12-5 and TRBJ2-3; TRBD2 might be the D (6 bases). CDR1 is LGHNT, CDR2 FRNRAP, per germline. The CDR3 spans 15 residues. V shed 6 bases and J shed 5 bases, with 18 bases lying between them. CDR3 bases: TGTGCTAGTGGCTCCGGTTCTGGGGGAGGAGATACGCAGTATTTT. Its translation: CASGSGSGGGDTQYF.

This clonotype was counted ten times or more. V and J are TRBV10-3 and TRBJ2-1; 7 bases agree with TRBD2. CDR1 and CDR2 from the germline V gene are ENHRY and SYGVKD. This CDR3 is 13 amino acids long. Trimming took 8 bases from V and 7 from J; bases not matched to a gene: 8. Here the CDR3 reads CAIDAGGGNEQFF. CDR3 in DNA: TGTGCCATCGACGCTGGGGGGGGGAATGAGCAGTTCTTC.

This clonotype has just a few counts. V is TRBV9 and J is TRBJ1-4, with TRBD1 as a possible D gene (6 bases). Looked up from germline, CDR1 is SGDLS and CDR2 is YYNGEE. CDR3 length: 17 amino acids. V lost 2 bases and J 3 bases, leaving 17 bases between the germline ends. CDR3 DNA sequence: TGTGCCAGCAGCGTTGGTGACAGGCAGCCGGCTAATGAAAAACTGTTTTTT. It yields the protein CASSVGDRQPANEKLFF.

This sequence joins TRBV29-1 and TRBJ2-6; no reliable D call. There are 16 residues in the CDR3. The V gene's germline CDR1 is SQVTM and CDR2 ANQGSEA. V lost 6 bases and J lost 2, with 17 bases in between. DNA for the CDR3: TGCAGCGTGAAGGGCGACCGCAGGACTGGGGCCAACGTCCTGACTTTC. Its protein is CSVKGDRRTGANVLTF.

Worth noting for this clonotype: Being one base from a much bigger clone, this may be a read error. The rearrangement links TRBV12-3 or TRBV12-4 to TRBJ2-5, with 7 bases that match TRBD2. The CDR3 sequence is 13 residues long. CDR3 in DNA: TGTGCCAGCAGTTGGACTAGGCAAGAGACCCAGTCCTTC. It is translated as CASSWTRQETQSF.

In DNA form, the CDR3 reads TGTGCCAGCAGGATCCCCGGAAATGAGCAGTTCTTC. Its translation is CASRIPGNEQFF. J is TRBJ2-1 and V is TRBV7-3; the D is unclear. The CDR3 totals 12 residues. The germline gives CDR1 SGHTA, CDR2 FQGTGA. V shed 6 bases and J shed 7 bases, with 10 bases lying between them.

The rearrangement links TRBV7-9 to TRBJ2-3, with TRBD2 matching 7 bases. The CDR3 spans 16 residues. Germline CDR1 reads SEHNR; CDR2 reads FQNEAQ (reference sequence). V was clipped by 4 bases and J by 0 bases; unmatched bases: 7. The CDR3 loop is CASSSERGLSTDTQYF. For the CDR3, the DNA is TGTGCCAGCAGCTCTGAGCGGGGCCTTAGCACAGATACGCAGTATTTT. The variable domain in full, completed from reference TRBV7-9 and TRBJ2-3, reads DTGVSQNPRHKITKRGQNVTFRCDPISEHNRLYWYRQTLGQGPEFLTYFQNEAQLEKSRLLSDRFSAERPKGSFSTLEIQRTEQGDSAMYLCASSSERGLSTDTQYFGPGTRLTVL.